This T cell receptor (beta chain) originates from a study of beta chain features in type 1 diabetes. Every donor had blood drawn once into heparin, roughly 0.11 L on average. Purity exceeding 98% was reached by all sorted populations. Study-level points and caveats: In all four CD4+ subsets, TCRB CDR3 length was significantly, moderately reduced in type 1 diabetes. Sampled from patients, naive, central memory and Treg TCRB repertoires appeared more similar than those sampled from healthy donors. Any HLA-type effect on TCRB rearrangement remained unresolved here.

All of the isolated RNA was reverse transcribed, so expressed TCRB transcripts were sequenced. Sequenced by immunoSEQ multiplex PCR; TCRdb stores in-frame clones only, minus some. The sample has more than 300,000 clones; around a tenth are singletons. With regard to this clone: The antigen remains unidentified. A much larger clone is a single base away; this may be a read error.

This CDR3 has 13 residues. V gave up 4 bases and J gave up 1 base, with 6 bases separating them. CDR1 is SGHNT and CDR2 is YYREEE in the germline V gene (reference sequence). V is TRBV5-4 and J is TRBJ1-5; tentative D call: TRBD1 (5 bases). The sample taken for sequencing was central memory CD4+ T cells from blood. The receptor comes from a man aged 30 to 39 with type 1 diabetes. CDR3 bases: TGTGCCAGCAGCAGGGACAGCAATCAGCCCCAGCATTTT. This encodes CASSRDSNQPQHF.